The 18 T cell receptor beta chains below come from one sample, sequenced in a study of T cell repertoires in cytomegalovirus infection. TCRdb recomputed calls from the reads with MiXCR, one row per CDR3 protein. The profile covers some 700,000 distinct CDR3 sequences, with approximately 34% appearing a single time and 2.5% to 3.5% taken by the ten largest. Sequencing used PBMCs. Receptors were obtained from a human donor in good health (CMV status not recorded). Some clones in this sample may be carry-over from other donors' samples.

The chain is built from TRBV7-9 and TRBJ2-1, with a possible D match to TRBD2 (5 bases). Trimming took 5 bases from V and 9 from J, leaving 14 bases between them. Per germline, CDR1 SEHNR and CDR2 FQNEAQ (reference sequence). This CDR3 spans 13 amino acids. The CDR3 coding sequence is TGTGCCAGCAGCGACTCACTAGTAGGTGAGCAGTTCTTC. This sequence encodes CASSDSLVGEQFF. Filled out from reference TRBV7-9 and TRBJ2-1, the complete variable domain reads DTGVSQNPRHKITKRGQNVTFRCDPISEHNRLYWYRQTLGQGPEFLTYFQNEAQLEKSRLLSDRFSAERPKGSFSTLEIQRTEQGDSAMYLCASSDSLVGEQFFGPGTRLTVL.

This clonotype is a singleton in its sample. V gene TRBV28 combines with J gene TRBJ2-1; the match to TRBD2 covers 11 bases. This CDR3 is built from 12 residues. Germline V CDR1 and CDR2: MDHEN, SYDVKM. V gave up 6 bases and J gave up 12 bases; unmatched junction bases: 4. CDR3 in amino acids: CASSVTSGGQFF. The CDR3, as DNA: TGTGCCAGCAGCGTCACTAGCGGGGGGCAGTTCTTC.

CDR3 sequence reads: CSATGQTNTEAFF. The CDR3 region has the DNA TGCAGTGCTACAGGACAGACGAACACTGAAGCTTTCTTT. The chain carries TRBV20-1 and TRBJ1-1; TRBD1 might be the D (6 bases). The CDR3 covers 13 residues. The germline CDR1 and CDR2 sequences are DFQATT and SNEGSKA (reference sequence). Trimming removed 4 bases from V and 1 base from J, with 10 bases in between.

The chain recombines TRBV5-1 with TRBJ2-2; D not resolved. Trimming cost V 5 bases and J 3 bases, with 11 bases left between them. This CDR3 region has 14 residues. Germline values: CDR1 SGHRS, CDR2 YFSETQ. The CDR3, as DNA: TGCGCCAGCAGGAGCAGACGGGACACCGGGGAGCTGTTTTTT. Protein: CASRSRRDTGELFF.

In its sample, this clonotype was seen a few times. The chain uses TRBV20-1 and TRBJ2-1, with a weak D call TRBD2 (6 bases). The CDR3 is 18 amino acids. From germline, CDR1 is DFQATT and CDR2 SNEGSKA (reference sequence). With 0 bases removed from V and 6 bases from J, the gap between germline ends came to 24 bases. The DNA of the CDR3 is TGCAGTGCTAGAGATCTGCCTCAAGGCGGGATTCAAAGCAATGAGCAGTTCTTC. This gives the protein CSARDLPQGGIQSNEQFF.

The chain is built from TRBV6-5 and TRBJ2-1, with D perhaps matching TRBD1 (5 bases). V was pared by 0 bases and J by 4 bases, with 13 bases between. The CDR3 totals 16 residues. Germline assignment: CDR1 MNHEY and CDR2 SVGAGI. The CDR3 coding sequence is TGTGCCAGCAGTTACTCGAGTGGCCAGGGATACAATGAGCAGTTCTTC. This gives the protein CASSYSSGQGYNEQFF.

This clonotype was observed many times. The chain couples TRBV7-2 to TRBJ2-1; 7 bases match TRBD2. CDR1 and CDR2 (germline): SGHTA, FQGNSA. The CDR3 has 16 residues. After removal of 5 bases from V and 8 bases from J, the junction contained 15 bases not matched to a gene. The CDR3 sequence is CASSERWREPGHEQFF. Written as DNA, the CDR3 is TGTGCCAGCAGCGAAAGATGGCGGGAGCCGGGTCATGAGCAGTTCTTC.

The CDR3 is CASSLSDFYEQYF. CDR3 DNA: TGTGCCAGCAGCCTCTCAGATTTCTACGAGCAGTACTTC. This chain uses TRBV3-1 with TRBJ2-7; D uncertain. This CDR3 comprises 13 residues. Germline V lookup: CDR1 LGHDT, CDR2 YNNKEL (reference sequence). V lost 4 bases to trimming and J lost 3 bases, with 10 bases between them.

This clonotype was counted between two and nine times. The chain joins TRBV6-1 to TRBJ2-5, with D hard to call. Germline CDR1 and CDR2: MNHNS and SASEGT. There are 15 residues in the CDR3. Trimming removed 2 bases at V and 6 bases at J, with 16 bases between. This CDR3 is CASSEYVLEVQTQYF. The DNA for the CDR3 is TGTGCCAGCAGTGAATATGTCCTAGAGGTGCAGACCCAGTACTTC.

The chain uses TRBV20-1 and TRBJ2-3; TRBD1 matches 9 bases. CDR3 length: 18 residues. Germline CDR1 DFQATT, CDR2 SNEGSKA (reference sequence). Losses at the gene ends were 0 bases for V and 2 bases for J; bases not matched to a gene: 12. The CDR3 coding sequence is TGCAGTGCTAGAGATCCCGAATCGGGACAGGGAACCACAGATACGCAGTATTTT. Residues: CSARDPESGQGTTDTQYF.

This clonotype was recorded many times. The CDR3 reads CASSLMGLGGNTIYF. DNA for the CDR3: TGTGCCAGCAGTTTAATGGGGTTAGGTGGAAACACCATATATTTT. The chain links TRBV28 to TRBJ1-3; no clear D gene. Germline CDR1 and CDR2: MDHEN and SYDVKM. V was shortened by 2 bases and J by 3 bases, with 11 bases between the two germline ends. The length of the CDR3 is 15 residues.

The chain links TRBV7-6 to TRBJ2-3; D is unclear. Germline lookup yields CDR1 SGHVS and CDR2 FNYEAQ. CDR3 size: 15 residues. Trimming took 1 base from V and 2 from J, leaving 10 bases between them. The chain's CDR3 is CASSLEADDTDTQYF. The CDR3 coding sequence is TGTGCCAGCAGCTTAGAGGCCGACGACACAGATACGCAGTATTTT.

The CDR3 spells CASSSSGTGRETQYF. DNA for the CDR3: TGTGCCAGCAGCTCCTCCGGGACAGGGCGAGAGACCCAGTACTTC. The V call is TRBV5-4, the J call TRBJ2-5; 9 bases line up with TRBD1. CDR3 length equals 15 residues. Germline V gene lookup returns CDR1 SGHNT and CDR2 YYREEE (reference sequence). V shed 3 bases, J shed 4 bases, and the junction held 7 bases outside the gene matches.

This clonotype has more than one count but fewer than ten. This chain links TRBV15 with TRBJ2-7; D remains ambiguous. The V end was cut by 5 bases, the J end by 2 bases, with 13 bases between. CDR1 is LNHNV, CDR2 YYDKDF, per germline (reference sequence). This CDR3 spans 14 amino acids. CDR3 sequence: CATSPRTGPYEQYF. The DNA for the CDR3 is TGTGCCACCAGCCCTCGGACGGGTCCCTACGAGCAGTACTTC.

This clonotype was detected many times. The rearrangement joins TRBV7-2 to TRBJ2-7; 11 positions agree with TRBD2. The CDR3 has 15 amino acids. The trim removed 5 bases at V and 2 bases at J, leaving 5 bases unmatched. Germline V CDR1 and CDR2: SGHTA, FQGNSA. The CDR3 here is CASSHTSGGTYEQYF. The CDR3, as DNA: TGTGCCAGCAGCCATACTAGCGGGGGCACCTACGAGCAGTACTTC.

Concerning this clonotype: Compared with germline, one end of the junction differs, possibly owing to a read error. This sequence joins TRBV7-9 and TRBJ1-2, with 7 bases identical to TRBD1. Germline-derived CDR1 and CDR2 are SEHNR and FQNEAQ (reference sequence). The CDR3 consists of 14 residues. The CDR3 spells CSSSLDVTGYVYTF. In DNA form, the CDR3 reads TGTTCCAGCAGCTTAGATGTGACAGGGTATGTCTACACCTTC.

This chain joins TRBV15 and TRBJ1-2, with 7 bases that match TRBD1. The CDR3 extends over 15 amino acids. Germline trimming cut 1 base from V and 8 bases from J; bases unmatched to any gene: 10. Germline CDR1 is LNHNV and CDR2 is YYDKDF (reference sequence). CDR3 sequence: CATSRGTGRGWGYTF. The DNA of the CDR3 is TGTGCCACCAGCAGAGGGACAGGCCGGGGATGGGGCTACACCTTC.

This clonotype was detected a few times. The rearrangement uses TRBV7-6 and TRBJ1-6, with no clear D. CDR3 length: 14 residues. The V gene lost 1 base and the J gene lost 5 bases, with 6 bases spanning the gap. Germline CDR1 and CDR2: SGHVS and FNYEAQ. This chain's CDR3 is CASSLVEDNSPLHF. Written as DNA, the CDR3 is TGTGCCAGCAGCTTAGTAGAGGATAATTCACCCCTCCACTTT.